A selection of T cell receptor beta chains follows, all from one sample in a study of T-cell reconstitution after alpha-beta-depleted transplantation in children. TCRdb reprocessed the PCR reads with MiXCR, giving one entry per CDR3 protein. The sample has 610,000 or so distinct CDR3 sequences; 25% to 30% are singletons. Sequenced material: PBMCs, taken before TCRalphabeta/CD19-depleted stem cell transplant. These receptors were collected from a boy in the first two years of life with Wiskott-Aldrich syndrome, due to receive a stem cell transplant. CDR3s include the opening cysteine and the closing phenylalanine or tryptophan. A D gene is named only where the DNA matches it firmly. The listing skips clone size in some rows; elsewhere it reads once, few, many or a size class.

d_gene,j_gene,len,abundance,v_gene,CDR3aa,CDR3nt
-,TRBJ1-1,14,-,TRBV2,CASRYRTENTEAFF,TGTGCCAGCAGGTACCGGACGGAGAACACTGAAGCTTTCTTT
TRBD1,TRBJ2-2,14,-,TRBV29-1,CSVEDRGPDGELFF,TGCAGCGTTGAAGACAGGGGGCCTGACGGGGAGCTGTTTTTT
-,TRBJ2-1,8,few,TRBV20-1,CSTGGMGF,TGCAGTACTGGCGGGATGGGCTTC
TRBD2,TRBJ2-1,17,-,TRBV24-1,CATSSSGRLGSYNEQFF,TGTGCCACCAGTTCCAGCGGGAGACTGGGCTCCTACAATGAGCAGTTCTTC
-,TRBJ2-4,15,few,TRBV12-3/TRBV12-4,CASSSRDGSKNIQYF,TGTGCCAGCAGTTCCCGGGACGGCTCCAAAAACATTCAGTACTTC
TRBD1,TRBJ2-1,15,-,TRBV7-9,CASSFTRPGQGEQFF,TGTGCCAGCAGCTTCACCAGACCGGGACAGGGTGAGCAGTTCTTC
-,TRBJ2-5,12,-,TRBV3-1,CASSHSGETQYF,TGTGCCAGCAGCCACTCGGGAGAGACCCAGTACTTC
-,TRBJ1-3,17,few,TRBV4-2,CASSQVGRSAFGHTIYF,TGTGCCAGCAGCCAAGTGGGACGGTCGGCTTTCGGTCACACCATATATTTT
-,TRBJ1-1,12,once,TRBV20-1,CSAGGRYTEAFF,TGCAGTGCTGGAGGGAGGTACACTGAAGCTTTCTTT
TRBD1,TRBJ1-1,13,few,TRBV20-1,CSAYQGALPEAFF,TGCAGTGCCTACCAGGGGGCTCTCCCTGAAGCTTTCTTT
TRBD2,TRBJ2-7,13,-,TRBV10-3,CAIGSGRSDEQYF,TGTGCCATCGGTAGCGGGAGATCGGACGAGCAGTACTTC
TRBD1,TRBJ2-7,13,few,TRBV20-1,CSAIRTGAYEQYF,TGCAGTGCTATCAGGACAGGGGCCTACGAGCAGTACTTC
TRBD2,TRBJ2-2,17,few,TRBV28,CASSFPPSGTTIGELFF,TGTGCCAGCAGTTTCCCCCCCTCCGGGACTACCATCGGGGAGCTGTTTTTT
TRBD2,TRBJ2-7,15,-,TRBV9,CASSVNPREGYEQYF,TGTGCCAGCAGCGTAAACCCCCGGGAGGGCTACGAGCAGTACTTC
-,TRBJ2-5,14,few,TRBV5-1,CASSSAGYQETQYF,TGCGCCAGCAGCTCGGCAGGGTACCAAGAGACCCAGTACTTC
-,TRBJ1-4,13,few,TRBV29-1,CSVEVWGGEKLFF,TGCAGCGTTGAGGTATGGGGCGGTGAAAAACTGTTTTTT
-,TRBJ2-2,15,few,TRBV5-1,CASSLGRENTGELFF,TGCGCCAGCAGCTTGGGACGGGAGAACACCGGGGAGCTGTTTTTT
TRBD2,TRBJ2-7,16,-,TRBV5-1,CASSPGLAGGPNEQYF,TGCGCCAGCAGCCCAGGACTAGCGGGAGGGCCCAACGAGCAGTACTTC
TRBD1,TRBJ1-2,14,few,TRBV18,CASSPSDRGHGYTF,TGTGCCAGCTCACCCAGTGACAGGGGGCATGGCTACACCTTC
-,TRBJ1-6,16,few,TRBV5-1,CASSLAEGSYNSPLHF,TGCGCCAGCAGCTTGGCCGAAGGCTCCTATAATTCACCCCTCCACTTT
-,TRBJ2-1,14,-,TRBV9,CASSVAGTYNEQFF,TGTGCCAGCAGCGTCGCGGGAACCTACAATGAGCAGTTCTTC
TRBD1,TRBJ2-3,15,-,TRBV5-1,CASSLRDSHSVTQYF,TGCGCCAGCAGCTTGAGGGACAGCCATTCAGTAACGCAGTATTTT
TRBD2,TRBJ2-7,19,-,TRBV6-1,CASSEALTRTSEINYEQYF,TGTGCCAGCAGTGAAGCGCTGACTAGGACTAGCGAGATAAACTACGAGCAGTACTTC
-,TRBJ2-1,14,-,TRBV10-3,CAISEPAGANEQFF,TGTGCCATCAGTGAGCCGGCGGGCGCCAATGAGCAGTTCTTC
-,TRBJ1-2,12,few,TRBV20-1,CSARDGGDGYTF,TGCAGTGCTAGAGATGGAGGGGATGGCTACACCTTC
-,TRBJ2-1,15,few,TRBV10-3,CAISAEAGSYNEQFF,TGTGCCATCAGTGCAGAAGCGGGCTCCTACAATGAGCAGTTCTTC
TRBD1,TRBJ2-2,17,few,TRBV9,CASSVALGTGDTGELFF,TGTGCCAGCAGCGTAGCTCTTGGGACAGGGGACACCGGGGAGCTGTTTTTT
TRBD2,TRBJ2-7,15,-,TRBV12-3/TRBV12-4,CASSLTSGSAYEQYF,TGTGCCAGCAGTCTAACTAGCGGGAGTGCCTACGAGCAGTACTTC
TRBD2,TRBJ2-5,17,-,TRBV5-1,CASSLDRLAGGGETQYF,TGCGCCAGCAGCTTGGATCGGCTAGCGGGAGGAGGAGAGACCCAGTACTTC
TRBD1,TRBJ1-1,13,-,TRBV29-1,CSVDRTGNTEAFF,TGCAGCGTTGACCGGACAGGGAACACTGAAGCTTTCTTT
-,TRBJ1-1,12,-,TRBV10-2,CASREGEPEAFF,TGCGCCAGCAGAGAGGGGGAACCTGAAGCTTTCTTT
-,TRBJ2-7,14,few,TRBV5-1,CASSLAINSYEQYF,TGCGCCAGCAGCTTGGCCATTAATTCCTACGAGCAGTACTTC
-,TRBJ2-2,16,few,TRBV12-3/TRBV12-4,CASSLVATLNTGELFF,TGTGCCAGCAGTTTAGTAGCGACTCTAAACACCGGGGAGCTGTTTTTT
-,TRBJ1-2,11,-,TRBV3-1,CASSQGQTGTF,TGTGCCAGCAGCCAGGGGCAAACGGGAACCTTC
TRBD2,TRBJ2-7,14,few,TRBV20-1,CSARDQLAGDEQYF,TGCAGTGCTAGAGATCAACTAGCGGGAGACGAGCAGTACTTC
TRBD2,TRBJ2-1,16,-,TRBV25-1,CASSEYSGANYNEQFF,TGTGCCAGCAGTGAATATAGCGGGGCTAACTACAATGAGCAGTTCTTC
TRBD2,TRBJ2-5,18,once,TRBV24-1,CATSDFPGLAGAKETQYF,TGTGCCACCAGTGATTTCCCGGGACTAGCGGGCGCAAAAGAGACCCAGTACTTC
-,TRBJ2-7,14,few,TRBV5-1,CASSIEGQTPEQYF,TGCGCCAGCAGCATAGAGGGACAAACCCCCGAGCAGTACTTC
-,TRBJ2-5,17,-,TRBV7-8,CASSLARWGRREETQYF,TGTGCCAGCAGCTTAGCGAGGTGGGGTCGGAGAGAAGAGACCCAGTACTTC
TRBD1,TRBJ2-7,15,-,TRBV12-3/TRBV12-4,CASSPEGQGPYEQYF,TGTGCCAGCAGTCCTGAGGGACAGGGGCCCTACGAGCAGTACTTC
TRBD2,TRBJ2-3,13,-,TRBV7-2,CASRALAKDTQYF,TGTGCCAGCAGAGCACTAGCGAAAGATACGCAGTATTTT
-,TRBJ1-5,16,few,TRBV7-9,CASSRQVPLANQPQHF,TGTGCCAGCAGCAGACAGGTGCCTCTCGCTAATCAGCCCCAGCATTTT
TRBD2,TRBJ2-7,14,-,TRBV20-1,CSASEASGRYEQYF,TGCAGTGCTAGTGAGGCTAGCGGGAGGTACGAGCAGTACTTC
-,TRBJ2-1,15,few,TRBV7-9,CASSFAETSYNEQFF,TGTGCCAGCAGCTTTGCGGAGACCTCCTACAATGAGCAGTTCTTC
-,TRBJ2-3,15,-,TRBV5-5,CASSLQATQRDTQYF,TGTGCCAGCAGCTTGCAGGCCACGCAAAGGGATACGCAGTATTTT
-,TRBJ2-3,15,-,TRBV28,CASSWGRALTDTQYF,TGTGCCAGCAGTTGGGGACGGGCCCTTACAGATACGCAGTATTTT
TRBD1,TRBJ2-7,14,-,TRBV12-3/TRBV12-4,CASSGDRGLYEQYF,TGTGCCAGCTCCGGGGACAGGGGGTTATACGAGCAGTACTTC
TRBD2,TRBJ2-7,15,-,TRBV5-1,CASSSPGLAGDEQYF,TGCGCCAGCAGCTCCCCGGGACTAGCGGGAGATGAGCAGTACTTC
TRBD1,TRBJ2-7,14,-,TRBV7-2,CASSSDRVMVEQYF,TGTGCCAGCAGCTCGGACAGGGTGATGGTCGAGCAGTACTTC
TRBD2,TRBJ2-7,14,-,TRBV20-1,CSLEVAGGRREQYF,TGCAGCCTTGAGGTAGCGGGAGGCCGGAGGGAGCAGTACTTC
TRBD2,TRBJ2-1,19,few,TRBV3-1,CASSFHSAPGLAFINEQFF,TGTGCCAGCAGTTTTCACTCCGCTCCCGGACTAGCCTTCATAAATGAGCAGTTCTTC
TRBD2,TRBJ2-1,15,few,TRBV20-1,CSARDPGTSAGEQFF,TGCAGTGCTAGAGATCCCGGGACTAGTGCGGGTGAGCAGTTCTTC
-,TRBJ2-4,15,few,TRBV20-1,CSATRLDLAKNIQYF,TGCAGTGCTACTCGACTAGACCTAGCCAAAAACATTCAGTACTTC
TRBD1,TRBJ1-5,15,few,TRBV28,CASRKTGLGNQPQHF,TGTGCCAGCAGGAAGACAGGGTTGGGCAATCAGCCCCAGCATTTT
TRBD1,TRBJ2-7,15,few,TRBV27,CASSLWGTGGYEQYF,TGTGCCAGCAGTTTATGGGGGACAGGGGGCTACGAGCAGTACTTC
TRBD1,TRBJ1-1,14,-,TRBV5-6,CASSTHTGDTEAFF,TGTGCCAGCAGCACCCATACAGGGGACACTGAAGCTTTCTTT
-,TRBJ1-6,17,once,TRBV6-1,CASSDLNYDRYNSPLHF,TGTGCCAGCAGTGACCTAAACTACGACAGATATAATTCACCCCTCCACTTT
-,TRBJ1-1,16,few,TRBV3-1,CASSQLSGGMNTEAFF,TGTGCCAGCAGCCAGCTGTCTGGGGGTATGAACACTGAAGCTTTCTTT
-,TRBJ2-7,13,-,TRBV27,CASARVGPYEQYF,TGTGCCTCAGCTCGAGTAGGACCCTACGAGCAGTACTTC
TRBD2,TRBJ2-7,14,few,TRBV27,CASRDYSKTYEQYF,TGTGCCAGCCGGGACTACTCCAAAACCTACGAGCAGTACTTC